These T cell receptor beta chains were read from a single sample in a study of immune cell composition in non-small cell lung cancer. Sequencing was performed with immunoSEQ multiplex PCR; in TCRdb, only in-frame clones are kept and a portion is missing. The sample consists of 3,000 to 3,500 clones, about 80% of them appearing once. Sequencing input: lung tumor tissue. The receptors derive from a human donor with non-small cell lung cancer. Both conserved end residues are part of each CDR3. The order of the fields is J gene, clone size, D gene, V gene, CDR3 DNA, CDR3 protein. A D gene is named only where the DNA matches it firmly. Size is stated for part of the rows, as once, few or many counts, or as a class when the clone is expanded.

>TRBJ1-6|-|-|TRBV6-5
TGTGCCAGCAGGGTCAGAGGCTCCTATAATTCACCCCTCCACTTT
CASRVRGSYNSPLHF
>TRBJ1-2|-|TRBD1|TRBV5-1
TGCGCCAGCAGCCCATGGACAGGAACCCTAGGCTACACCTTC
CASSPWTGTLGYTF
>TRBJ2-7|-|TRBD2|TRBV7-9
TGTGCCAGCAGCGACCTGCGACTAGCGAGGGAGCAGTACTTC
CASSDLRLAREQYF
>TRBJ1-1|-|-|TRBV5-1
TGCGCCAGCAGCTTGCAGTCACATGGGGCCCTGAGCACTGAAGCTTTCTTT
CASSLQSHGALSTEAFF
>TRBJ1-5|-|-|TRBV9
TGTGCCAGCAGCGTCGGGGAGGGCGGGCAGCCCCAGCATTTT
CASSVGEGGQPQHF
>TRBJ2-7|-|-|TRBV19
TGTGCCAGTAGTGGTTGGGGGGCCTACGAGCAGTACTTC
CASSGWGAYEQYF
>TRBJ2-7|-|TRBD1|TRBV7-2
TGTGCCAGCAGCCGGGGAGGGACAGGGATCGACGAGCAGTACTTC
CASSRGGTGIDEQYF
>TRBJ1-5|once|TRBD1|TRBV6-5
TGTGCCAGCAGTTACGACGGGACAGCTTATCAGCCCCAGCATTTT
CASSYDGTAYQPQHF
>TRBJ1-2|-|TRBD1|TRBV9
TGTGCCAGCAGTGCCCAGGGGGGATATGGCTACACCTTC
CASSAQGGYGYTF
>TRBJ2-5|-|TRBD2|TRBV10-1
TGCGCCAGCAGTGGTATCCCTAATCCGGGAGGGAGGGAGACCCAGTACTTC
CASSGIPNPGGRETQYF
>TRBJ1-4|once|TRBD1|TRBV7-2
TGTGCCAGCAGCGTCGGACAGGGAGGAGAAAAACTGTTTTTT
CASSVGQGGEKLFF
>TRBJ2-1|-|-|TRBV25-1
TGTGCCAGCAGTGGTCGGTTCGAGCAGTTCTTC
CASSGRFEQFF
>TRBJ2-3|-|TRBD2|TRBV4-2
TGTGCCAGCAGCCAAGAGGGTCGGGGGGGCCGGGGCACAGATACGCAGTATTTT
CASSQEGRGGRGTDTQYF
>TRBJ1-6|-|TRBD1|TRBV14
TGTGCCAGCAGCCCAGGGGGCTCCTATAATTCACCCCTCCACTTT
CASSPGGSYNSPLHF
>TRBJ2-1|-|TRBD2|TRBV5-1
TGCGCCAGCGGACTAGCGGGGGACACCTACAATGAGCAGTTCTTC
CASGLAGDTYNEQFF
>TRBJ2-2|-|-|TRBV19
TGTGCCAGTAGTATGGGGCATGACACCGGGGAGCTGTTTTTT
CASSMGHDTGELFF
>TRBJ1-2|-|-|TRBV5-4
TGTGCCAGCAGCACAGGCGGGGGGAGCCCCCATGGCTACACCTTC
CASSTGGGSPHGYTF
>TRBJ2-6|-|-|TRBV7-3
TGTGCCAGCAGCTCCCGCCCCCTCAGGGGCTCTGGGGCCAACGTCCTGACTTTC
CASSSRPLRGSGANVLTF
>TRBJ2-5|-|TRBD1|TRBV29-1
TGCAGCGTTAGGGGCAGGGGGACACAAGAGACCCAGTACTTC
CSVRGRGTQETQYF
>TRBJ1-5|-|-|TRBV7-2
TGTGCCAGCAGCTTAGAGTGGGGGGGGCCTCAGCCCCAGCATTTT
CASSLEWGGPQPQHF
>TRBJ2-7|-|TRBD2|TRBV6-1
TGTGCCAGTACAGCGGGGCAGACCTACGAGCAGTACTTC
CASTAGQTYEQYF
>TRBJ2-7|-|-|TRBV18
TGTGCCAGCTCACCACCGGCAGGGAACGAGCAGTACTTC
CASSPPAGNEQYF
>TRBJ2-5|-|-|TRBV7-8
TGTGCCAGCAGCTTAGTCCCGGACTTTCAAGAGACCCAGTACTTC
CASSLVPDFQETQYF
>TRBJ2-1|once|-|TRBV7-9
TGTGCCAGCAGCTTATCCACAGGGACCAATGAGCAGTTCTTC
CASSLSTGTNEQFF
>TRBJ1-1|-|-|TRBV7-8
TGTGCCAGCAGCCCTAGACAGGCGAACACTGAAGCTTTCTTT
CASSPRQANTEAFF
>TRBJ2-7|-|-|TRBV28
TGTGCCAGCAATACACCGGGACACCCCTACGAGCAGTACTTC
CASNTPGHPYEQYF
>TRBJ2-7|once|TRBD2|TRBV6-6
TGTGCCAGCGCCGTGGGGGGGTGGAACGAGCAGTACTTC
CASAVGGWNEQYF
>TRBJ1-4|-|TRBD1|TRBV14
TGTGCCAGCAGCCAAGATAGGACAGGCCTTAATGAAAAACTGTTTTTT
CASSQDRTGLNEKLFF
>TRBJ1-2|-|-|TRBV5-8
TGTGCCAGCAGCCCACAGGGAAATAGAGTGGATGGCTACACCTTC
CASSPQGNRVDGYTF
>TRBJ1-6|-|-|TRBV5-6
TGTGCCAGCAGGCGTACGATCAATCTAGGATCACCCCTCCACTTT
CASRRTINLGSPLHF
>TRBJ2-5|-|TRBD2|TRBV5-1
TGCGCCAGCAGCTTGGCCGGGTCTAGCGGGGGACAAGAGACCCAGTACTTC
CASSLAGSSGGQETQYF
>TRBJ1-3|-|-|TRBV15
TGTGCCACCAGCAGAGGGTTAGACATCTCTGGAAACACCATATATTTT
CATSRGLDISGNTIYF
>TRBJ2-3|once|-|TRBV10-1
TGCGCCAGCAGTGCAGCGGATACGCAGTATTTT
CASSAADTQYF
>TRBJ2-1|-|TRBD2|TRBV27
TGTGCCAGCAGTTTCCCAGCGGGGGGGGGCAATGAGCAGTTCTTC
CASSFPAGGGNEQFF
>TRBJ1-4|-|-|TRBV9
TGTGCCAGCAGCCCGCGGGTCTGGGATGAAAAACTGTTTTTT
CASSPRVWDEKLFF
>TRBJ2-7|once|-|TRBV7-9
TGTGCCAGCAGCTTAGTGACGGGGGTTGGCGACGAGCAGTACTTC
CASSLVTGVGDEQYF
>TRBJ2-7|-|TRBD2|TRBV7-2
TGTGCCAGCAGCTTGCCGGCGGGGGGTCCCCCCTACGAGCAGTACTTC
CASSLPAGGPPYEQYF
>TRBJ1-2|-|TRBD1|TRBV27
TGTGCCAGCAGTAACCGACAGGGGGCGGCTTATGGCTACACCTTC
CASSNRQGAAYGYTF
>TRBJ1-4|-|TRBD1|TRBV5-1
TGCGCCAGCACCGACCCGGACAGGGGCGAAAAACTGTTTTTT
CASTDPDRGEKLFF
>TRBJ2-3|-|-|TRBV6-4
TGTGCCAGCAGTGACCGCCTCCAGGGAGATACGCAGTATTTT
CASSDRLQGDTQYF
>TRBJ2-7|-|-|TRBV18
TGTGCCAGCTCACCAAGGGACACTGACTACGAGCAGTACTTC
CASSPRDTDYEQYF
>TRBJ1-3|-|-|TRBV7-9
TGTGCCAGCAGCTCCTCCGCCGGACAGTCCGGAAACACCATATATTTT
CASSSSAGQSGNTIYF
>TRBJ2-5|few|-|TRBV19
TGTGCCAGTAGTATAGGAGGCCTAGCTTCTGGAGAGACCCAGTACTTC
CASSIGGLASGETQYF
>TRBJ1-4|once|-|TRBV19
TGTGCCAGTAAAAGAGAGGATTCGAATGAAAAACTGTTTTTT
CASKREDSNEKLFF
>TRBJ2-3|-|-|TRBV7-8
TGTGCCAGCAGCTTAGCGTCTAGCACAGATACGCAGTATTTT
CASSLASSTDTQYF
>TRBJ2-5|-|TRBD1|TRBV7-9
TGTGCCAGCAGCTTAGGAACCTTCGACAGGGCGGGTGAGACCCAGTACTTC
CASSLGTFDRAGETQYF
>TRBJ1-2|-|-|TRBV2
TGTGCCAGCAGCCGGGACACCACCTATGGCTACACCTTC
CASSRDTTYGYTF
>TRBJ1-1|-|-|TRBV7-7
TGTGCCAGCAGCTTAGCCATGAACACTGAAGCTTTCTTT
CASSLAMNTEAFF